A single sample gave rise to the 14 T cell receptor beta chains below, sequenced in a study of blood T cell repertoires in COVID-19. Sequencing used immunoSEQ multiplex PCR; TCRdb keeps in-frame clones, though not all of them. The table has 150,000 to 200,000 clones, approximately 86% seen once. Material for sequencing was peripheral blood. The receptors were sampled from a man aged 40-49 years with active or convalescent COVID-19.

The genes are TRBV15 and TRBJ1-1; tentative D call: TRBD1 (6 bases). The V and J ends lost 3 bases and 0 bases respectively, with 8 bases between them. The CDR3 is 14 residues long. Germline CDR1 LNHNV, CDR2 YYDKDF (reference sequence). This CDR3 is CATSRDRLNTEAFF. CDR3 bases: TGTGCCACCAGCAGGGACAGACTGAACACTGAAGCTTTCTTT.

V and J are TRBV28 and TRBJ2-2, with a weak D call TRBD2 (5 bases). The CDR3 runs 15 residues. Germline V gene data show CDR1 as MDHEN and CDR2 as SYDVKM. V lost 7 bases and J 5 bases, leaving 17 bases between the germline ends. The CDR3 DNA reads TGTGCCAGCACCCTCATGCCAGGCGGGACCGGGGAGCTGTTTTTT. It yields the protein CASTLMPGGTGELFF.

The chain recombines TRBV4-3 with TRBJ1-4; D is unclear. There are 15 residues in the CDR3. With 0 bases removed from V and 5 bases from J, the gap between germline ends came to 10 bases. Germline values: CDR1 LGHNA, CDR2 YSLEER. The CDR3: CASSQEKTHNEKLFF. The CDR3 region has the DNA TGCGCCAGCAGCCAAGAGAAAACACACAATGAAAAACTGTTTTTT.

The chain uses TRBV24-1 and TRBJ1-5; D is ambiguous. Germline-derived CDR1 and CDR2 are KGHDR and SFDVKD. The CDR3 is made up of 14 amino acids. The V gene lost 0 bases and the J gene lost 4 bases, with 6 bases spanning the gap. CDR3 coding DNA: TGTGCCACCAGTGATTTGACAGCAAATCAGCCCCAGCATTTT. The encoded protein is CATSDLTANQPQHF.

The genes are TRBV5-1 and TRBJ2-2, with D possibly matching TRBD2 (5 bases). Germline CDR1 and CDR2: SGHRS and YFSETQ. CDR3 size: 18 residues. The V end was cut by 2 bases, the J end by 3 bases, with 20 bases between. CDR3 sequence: CASSFTPRGTSDTGELFF. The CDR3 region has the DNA TGCGCCAGCAGCTTTACGCCCCGGGGAACTAGTGACACCGGGGAGCTGTTTTTT.

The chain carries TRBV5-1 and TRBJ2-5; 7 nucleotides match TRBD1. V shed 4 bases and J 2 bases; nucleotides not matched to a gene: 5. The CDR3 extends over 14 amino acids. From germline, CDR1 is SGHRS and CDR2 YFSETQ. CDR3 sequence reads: CASSLNRGQETQYF. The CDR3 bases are TGCGCCAGCAGCCTCAACAGGGGTCAAGAGACCCAGTACTTC.

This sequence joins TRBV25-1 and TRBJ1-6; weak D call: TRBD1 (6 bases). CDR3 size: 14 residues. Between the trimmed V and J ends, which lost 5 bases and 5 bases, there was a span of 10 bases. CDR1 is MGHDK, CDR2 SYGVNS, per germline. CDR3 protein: CASSWTENNSPLHF. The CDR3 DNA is TGTGCCAGCAGTTGGACAGAAAATAATTCACCCCTCCACTTT.

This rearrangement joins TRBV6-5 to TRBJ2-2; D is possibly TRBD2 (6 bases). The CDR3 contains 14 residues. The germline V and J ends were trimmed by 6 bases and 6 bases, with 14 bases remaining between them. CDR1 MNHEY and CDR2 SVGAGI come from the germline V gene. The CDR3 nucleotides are TGTGCCAGCAGAAACCTATGGGGGGCCGGGGAGCTGTTTTTT. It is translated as CASRNLWGAGELFF.

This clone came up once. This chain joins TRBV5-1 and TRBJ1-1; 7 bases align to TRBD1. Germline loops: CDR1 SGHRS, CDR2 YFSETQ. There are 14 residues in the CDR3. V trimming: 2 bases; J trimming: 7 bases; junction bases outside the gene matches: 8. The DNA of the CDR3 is TGCGCCAGCAGCTTATTCAGGGGGTCGTTTGAAGCTTTCTTT. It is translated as CASSLFRGSFEAFF.

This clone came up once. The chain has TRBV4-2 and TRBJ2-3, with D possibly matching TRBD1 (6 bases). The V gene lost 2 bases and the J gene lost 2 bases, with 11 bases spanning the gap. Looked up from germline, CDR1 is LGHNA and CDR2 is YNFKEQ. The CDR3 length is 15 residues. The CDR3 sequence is CASSQRQAHTDTQYF. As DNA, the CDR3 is TGTGCCAGCAGCCAACGACAGGCACACACAGATACGCAGTATTTT.

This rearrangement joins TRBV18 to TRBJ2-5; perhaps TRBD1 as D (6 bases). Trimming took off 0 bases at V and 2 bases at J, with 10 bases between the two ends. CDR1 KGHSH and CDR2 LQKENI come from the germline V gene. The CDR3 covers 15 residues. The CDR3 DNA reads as TGTGCCAGCTCACCACCCATCGACAGGCAAGAGACCCAGTACTTC. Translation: CASSPPIDRQETQYF.

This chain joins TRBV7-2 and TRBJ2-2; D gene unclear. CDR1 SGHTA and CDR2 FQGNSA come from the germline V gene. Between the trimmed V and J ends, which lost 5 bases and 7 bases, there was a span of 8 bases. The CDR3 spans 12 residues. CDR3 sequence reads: CASSHAGGELFF. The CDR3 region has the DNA TGTGCCAGCAGCCACGCCGGCGGGGAGCTGTTTTTT. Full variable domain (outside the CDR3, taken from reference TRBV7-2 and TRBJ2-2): GAGVSQSPSNKVTEKGKDVELRCDPISGHTALYWYRQSLGQGLEFLIYFQGNSAPDKSGLPSDRFSAERTGGSVSTLTIQRTQQEDSAVYLCASSHAGGELFFGEGSRLTVL.

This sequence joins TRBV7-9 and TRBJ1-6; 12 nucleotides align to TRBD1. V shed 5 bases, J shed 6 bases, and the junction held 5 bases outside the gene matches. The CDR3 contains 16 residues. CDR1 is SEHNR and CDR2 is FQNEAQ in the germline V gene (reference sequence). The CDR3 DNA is TGTGCCAGCAGCCCGGGACAGGGGGCGTTTAATTCACCCCTCCACTTT. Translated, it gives CASSPGQGAFNSPLHF.

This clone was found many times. The CDR3 nucleotides are TGTGCCAGTAGCCTAATAGCGGGGGAGCAGTTCTTC. Amino acids: CASSLIAGEQFF. V usage is TRBV19 and J usage is TRBJ2-1; TRBD2 matches 8 bases. Germline V gene data show CDR1 as LNHDA and CDR2 as SQIVND (reference sequence). The CDR3 consists of 12 residues. V shed 6 bases, J shed 10 bases, and the junction held 5 bases outside the gene matches.